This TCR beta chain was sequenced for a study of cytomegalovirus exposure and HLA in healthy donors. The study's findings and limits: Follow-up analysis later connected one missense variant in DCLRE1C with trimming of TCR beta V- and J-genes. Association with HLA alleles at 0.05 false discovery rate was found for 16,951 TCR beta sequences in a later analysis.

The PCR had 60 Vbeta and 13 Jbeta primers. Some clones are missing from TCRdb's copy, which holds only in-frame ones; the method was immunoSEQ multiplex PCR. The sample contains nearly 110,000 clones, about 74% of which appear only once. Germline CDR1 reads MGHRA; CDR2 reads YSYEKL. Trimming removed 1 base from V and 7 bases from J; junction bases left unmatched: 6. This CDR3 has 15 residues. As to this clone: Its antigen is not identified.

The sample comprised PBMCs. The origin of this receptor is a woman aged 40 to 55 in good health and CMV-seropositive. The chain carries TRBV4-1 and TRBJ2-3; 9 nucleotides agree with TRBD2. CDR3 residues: CASSQGSGGGNTQYF. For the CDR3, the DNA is TGCGCCAGCAGCCAAGGTAGCGGGGGAGGGAATACGCAGTATTTT.